This entry lists 12 T cell receptor beta chains sequenced from one sample in a study of shared clonotypes between healthy human individuals. Measured with immunoSEQ multiplex PCR; TCRdb has only the in-frame clones, and not every one. The table shows roughly 1.4 million clones, with approximately 98.5% occurring only once. Sequenced sample: naive CD4+ T cells sorted from blood. Subset given: CD45RA+ positively selected. The origin of the receptors is a man aged 25 to 40 in good health.

This clone was seen once. The DNA for the CDR3 is TGTGCCAGCAGCTTATTGACGTTTAAGGCGGGAGGGAATGAGCAGTTCTTC. Translation: CASSLLTFKAGGNEQFF. The rearrangement uses TRBV7-8 and TRBJ2-1, with 9 nucleotides matching TRBD2. The CDR3 is 17 amino acids. Germline V gene data show CDR1 as SGHVS and CDR2 as FQNEAQ. With V trimmed by 2 bases and J by 7 bases, 12 bases remained unmatched.

This rearrangement joins TRBV6-1 to TRBJ1-1, with D maybe TRBD1 (5 bases). Between the trimmed V and J ends, which lost 7 bases and 7 bases, there was a span of 22 bases. This CDR3 region has 15 residues. Germline V gene lookup returns CDR1 MNHNS and CDR2 SASEGT. In DNA form, the CDR3 reads TGTGCCAGCACTACAATGGGGGAATGGAGAGGTGAAGCTTTCTTT. The encoded protein is CASTTMGEWRGEAFF.

The rearrangement links TRBV28 to TRBJ2-7; possible D gene TRBD2, 6 bases. The CDR3 is 13 residues long. V was clipped by 10 bases and J by 3 bases, with 16 bases between them. Germline CDR1 reads MDHEN; CDR2 reads SYDVKM. As DNA, the CDR3 is TGTGCCACCAACACGGGACTTATCTACGAGCAGTACTTC. Its translation: CATNTGLIYEQYF.

The chain joins TRBV6-1 to TRBJ2-1, with 9 bases fitting TRBD2. The CDR3 sequence is 15 residues long. After removal of 6 bases from V and 1 base from J, the junction contained 4 bases not matched to a gene. Germline CDR1 and CDR2: MNHNS and SASEGT. This CDR3 is CASRHAGGSYNEQFF. In DNA, the CDR3 is TGTGCCAGCAGGCACGCGGGAGGGTCCTACAATGAGCAGTTCTTC.

In this sample, this clone turned up once. The chain has TRBV11-2 and TRBJ2-6; D gene ambiguous. The CDR3 loop spans 17 amino acids. Per the germline V gene, CDR1 is SGHAT and CDR2 is FQNNGV. The V and J ends lost 7 bases and 0 bases respectively, with 16 bases between them. The CDR3 DNA reads TGTGCCAGCATCCCATGGCAGGCCGTCTCTGGGGCCAACGTCCTGACTTTC. It codes for CASIPWQAVSGANVLTF.

The chain employs TRBV19 and TRBJ1-2, with D perhaps TRBD1 (5 bases). The ends were cut back, 4 bases at V and 2 bases at J, with 11 bases in the middle. This CDR3 is built from 14 residues. The V gene's germline CDR1 is LNHDA and CDR2 SQIVND (reference sequence). The CDR3 bases are TGTGCCAGTAGTAGACAGACTAAGAACTATGGCTACACCTTC. Translation: CASSRQTKNYGYTF.

The rearrangement joins TRBV2 to TRBJ2-7, with 8 bases that match TRBD1. Germline V gene data show CDR1 as SNHLY and CDR2 as FYNNEI. Trimming took 4 bases from V and 0 from J; bases not matched to a gene: 8. CDR3 length: 16 amino acids. The CDR3 loop is CASSATRQGISYEQYF. CDR3 DNA: TGTGCCAGCAGTGCGACCCGACAGGGGATCTCCTACGAGCAGTACTTC.

This clone was observed once. The chain couples TRBV6-5 to TRBJ1-2, with unresolved D. Trimming took off 4 bases at V and 4 bases at J, with 19 bases between the two ends. CDR1 and CDR2 from the germline V gene are MNHEY and SVGAGI. There are 16 residues in the CDR3. Written as DNA, the CDR3 is TGTGCCAGCAGTTCTGATGGTACGATGAGGAGCTATGGCTACACCTTC. Residues: CASSSDGTMRSYGYTF.

This clone was seen a single time. V and J are TRBV9 and TRBJ2-1, with D possibly TRBD2 on 6 matching bases. The CDR3 consists of 15 residues. Germline V gene sequence: CDR1 SGDLS, CDR2 YYNGEE. Deletions cut 2 bases from V and 8 bases from J, with 17 bases between. The CDR3 nucleotides are TGTGCCAGCAGCGTTTTGGCAGGAGGGGACGATGAGCAGTTCTTC. This translates into CASSVLAGGDDEQFF.

The gene calls are TRBV13 and TRBJ2-7; unclear D gene. This CDR3 has 14 residues. V lost 6 bases, J lost 7 bases, and 19 bases lay in between. Germline CDR1 PRHDT, CDR2 FYEKMQ (reference sequence). Here the CDR3 DNA reads TGTGCCAGCAGTTTAAGGCAGAGCCCTTATGAGCAGTACTTC. Translation: CASSLRQSPYEQYF. The variable domain in full, completed from reference TRBV13 and TRBJ2-7, reads AAGVIQSPRHLIKEKRETATLKCYPIPRHDTVYWYQQGPGQDPQFLISFYEKMQSDKGSIPDRFSAQQFSDYHSELNMSSLELGDSALYFCASSLRQSPYEQYFGPGTRLTVT.

Of note for this clone: Other nucleotide sequences in the sample specify the same CDR3. This sequence joins TRBV7-2 and TRBJ2-7; possible D gene TRBD1, 6 bases. Trimming took off 1 base at V and 1 base at J, with 8 bases between the two ends. The CDR3 length is 14 residues. The germline CDR1 and CDR2 sequences are SGHTA and FQGNSA. This CDR3 reads CASSLDRVSYEQYF. The DNA of the CDR3 is TGTGCCAGCAGCTTAGACAGGGTGTCCTACGAGCAGTACTTC.

V is TRBV5-4 and J is TRBJ1-5; TRBD1 might be the D (6 bases). The length of the CDR3 is 15 residues. Per germline, CDR1 SGHNT and CDR2 YYREEE (reference sequence). V lost 4 bases, J lost 2 bases, and 13 bases lay in between. This chain's CDR3 is CASSIQGGGNQPQHF. The CDR3 DNA is TGTGCCAGCAGCATACAGGGAGGAGGCAATCAGCCCCAGCATTTT.